The 24 T cell receptor beta chains below all came from one sample that was sequenced in a study of T cells in Graves' hyperthyroidism and ophthalmopathy. RNA transcripts gave rise to amplified TCR beta CDR3 regions. The study used the HTBI primer set for a first-round RT-PCR of the TCR CDR3. TCRdb independently ran MiXCR on the multiplex PCR reads; one entry per CDR3 protein. The data show nearly 600,000 distinct CDR3 sequences, roughly 13% seen once. Sequenced: blood. All receptors derive from a woman in her twenties or thirties with Graves' hyperthyroidism that later progressed to Graves' ophthalmopathy.

This clonotype was observed at least ten times. The V call is TRBV10-3, the J call TRBJ2-3, with 7 bases that match TRBD2. Germline assignment: CDR1 ENHRY and CDR2 SYGVKD. The CDR3 consists of 15 residues. J gave up 9 bases and V 2 bases, and 11 bases lay outside the gene matches. CDR3 in amino acids: CAISEGGGSRRTQYF. CDR3 coding DNA: TGTGCCATCAGTGAGGGGGGAGGGAGCCGCCGGACGCAGTATTTT.

This clonotype was picked up many times. The chain couples TRBV27 to TRBJ1-4, with D maybe TRBD1 (5 bases). Trimming stripped 8 bases from V and 4 bases from J, with 11 bases between. The CDR3 runs to 13 residues. From germline, CDR1 is MNHEY and CDR2 SMNVEV (reference sequence). Here the CDR3 reads CASRRDSNEKLFF. CDR3 DNA: TGTGCCAGCCGGCGAGACAGTAATGAAAAACTGTTTTTT.

This rearrangement joins TRBV29-1 to TRBJ2-7; unclear D gene. Trimming removed 3 bases at V and 4 bases at J, with 7 bases between. Germline CDR1 SQVTM, CDR2 ANQGSEA. CDR3 length: 11 amino acids. CDR3 sequence reads: CSVDGDYEQYF. The CDR3 DNA reads as TGCAGCGTTGATGGGGATTACGAGCAGTACTTC.

This clonotype has at least ten counts. J is TRBJ2-1 and V is TRBV6-2 or TRBV6-3; 8 positions agree with TRBD2. The CDR3 extends over 22 amino acids. V lost 0 bases and J lost 0; bases outside the gene matches: 19. The germline V gene encodes CDR1 MNHEY and CDR2 SVGEGT. CDR3 sequence reads: CASSYSRLNSAGGLSSYNEQFF. CDR3 DNA sequence: TGTGCCAGCAGTTACTCCCGGTTAAATAGCGCGGGAGGCCTTAGCTCCTACAATGAGCAGTTCTTC.

This clonotype was seen ten or more times. The V gene is TRBV29-1, the J gene TRBJ2-5, with a possible D match to TRBD1 (6 bases). Trimming stripped 7 bases from V and 1 base from J, with 16 bases between. The germline CDR1 and CDR2 sequences are SQVTM and ANQGSEA. CDR3 size: 14 residues. This chain's CDR3 is CSAQAGVLQETQYF. The CDR3 nucleotides are TGCAGCGCTCAAGCAGGGGTCCTCCAAGAGACCCAGTACTTC.

This chain links TRBV27 with TRBJ2-5, with no clear D. V lost 8 bases to trimming and J lost 5 bases, with 12 bases between them. The germline V gene encodes CDR1 MNHEY and CDR2 SMNVEV (reference sequence). CDR3 length equals 12 residues. CDR3 amino acids: CASSPSLETQYF. In nucleotides, the CDR3 is TGTGCCAGCTCACCGAGCCTGGAGACCCAGTACTTC.

Ten or more counts support this clonotype. This sequence joins TRBV2 and TRBJ2-2, with D tentatively TRBD1 (5 bases). V dropped 8 bases and J dropped 2 bases, with 9 bases sitting between them. In germline, CDR1 is SNHLY, CDR2 FYNNEI. The CDR3 extends over 13 amino acids. CDR3 sequence reads: CASSGQNTGELFF. The CDR3 DNA reads as TGTGCCAGCTCTGGACAAAACACCGGGGAGCTGTTTTTT.

This clonotype came up many times. The V gene is TRBV7-9, the J gene TRBJ2-1; D gene ambiguous. V shed 3 bases and J shed 2 bases, with 5 bases lying between them. This CDR3 has 13 amino acids. CDR1 and CDR2 from the germline V gene are SEHNR and FQNEAQ (reference sequence). The CDR3 region is CASSFPTYNEQFF. The CDR3 nucleotides are TGTGCCAGCAGCTTCCCCACCTACAATGAGCAGTTCTTC. The full variable domain, its missing parts supplied by reference TRBV7-9 and TRBJ2-1, is DTGVSQNPRHKITKRGQNVTFRCDPISEHNRLYWYRQTLGQGPEFLTYFQNEAQLEKSRLLSDRFSAERPKGSFSTLEIQRTEQGDSAMYLCASSFPTYNEQFFGPGTRLTVL.

This clonotype showed up just a few times. This may stem from a read error, because a much larger clone lies one nucleotide away. The J gene is TRBJ2-4, the V gene TRBV12-3 or TRBV12-4; D perhaps matches TRBD1 (5 bases). This CDR3 spans 13 amino acids. This CDR3 is CASTPSNADIPYF. The CDR3 DNA sequence: TGTGCCAGCACCCCTTCAAACGCGGACATTCCGTACTTC.

On this clonotype itself: This may be a read error: a much more frequent sequence differs by one nucleotide. The rearrangement uses TRBV3-2 and TRBJ2-1; TRBD1, the D gene given by the table, was not confirmed from the DNA. TRBV3-2 represents a pseudogene. This CDR3 has 21 residues. CDR3 in amino acids: CASSQDPCGQGLWLADNEQFF. DNA for the CDR3: TGTGCCAGCAGCCAAGATCCCTGCGGACAGGGGCTATGGCTAGCGGACAATGAGCAGTTCTTC.

This chain joins TRBV30 and TRBJ2-1, with D possibly matching TRBD2 (6 bases). The CDR3 is made up of 16 amino acids. Germline V gene sequence: CDR1 GTSNPN, CDR2 SVGIG (reference sequence). The germline V and J ends were trimmed by 3 bases and 4 bases, with 19 bases remaining between them. In nucleotides, the CDR3 is TGTGCCTGGAGGGGGTTAGCGGCCACGGGGTACAATGAGCAGTTCTTC. The encoded protein is CAWRGLAATGYNEQFF.

V is TRBV10-3 and J is TRBJ1-2; D is possibly TRBD1 (6 bases). Germline CDR1 reads ENHRY; CDR2 reads SYGVKD. Deletions cut 7 bases from V and 4 bases from J, with 16 bases between. The CDR3 contains 14 residues. The CDR3 nucleotides are TGTGCCATCAAAGAGGTGGGGGCCAGCTATGGCTACACCTTC. Protein: CAIKEVGASYGYTF.

This clonotype was recorded many times. The chain couples TRBV6-1 to TRBJ1-3, with D perhaps TRBD1 (6 bases). There are 14 residues in the CDR3. Trimming cost V 6 bases and J 4 bases, with 13 bases left between them. The V gene's germline CDR1 is MNHNS and CDR2 SASEGT. The CDR3 is CASRGGGRGNTIYF. The CDR3 DNA follows: TGTGCCAGCAGAGGAGGGGGACGAGGAAACACCATATATTTT.

This clonotype was detected a few times. The chain joins TRBV29-1 to TRBJ2-4; D is undetermined. The CDR3 consists of 12 residues. Germline values: CDR1 SQVTM, CDR2 ANQGSEA. Trimming cost V 0 bases and J 9 bases, with 9 bases left between them. The CDR3 DNA reads TGCAGCGTTGAAGATCCACCGGGCATTCAGTACTTC. It translates to CSVEDPPGIQYF.

This clonotype was counted many times. The genes are TRBV12-3 or TRBV12-4 and TRBJ2-7; TRBD1 matches 10 bases. The CDR3 is 17 amino acids. V shed 5 bases and J 2 bases; nucleotides not matched to a gene: 12. The CDR3 bases are TGTGCCAGCAGTACCGACCCATGGGACAGGGGAACCTACGAGCAGTACTTC. This gives the protein CASSTDPWDRGTYEQYF.

This clonotype was counted ten times or more. V is TRBV6-2 or TRBV6-3 and J is TRBJ1-1; D is perhaps TRBD1 (5 bases). The V end lost 7 bases, the J end lost 3 bases, and 12 bases lay between the germline ends. From germline, CDR1 is MNHEY and CDR2 SVGEGT. The CDR3 length is 13 residues. The CDR3 nucleotides are TGTGCCAGCATGATAACAGGTTACACTGAAGCTTTCTTT. It translates to CASMITGYTEAFF.

Concerning this clonotype itself: This may come from a read error, since a much larger clone is one base off. V is TRBV9 and J is TRBJ2-3; D is uncertain. The assigned J gene may be wrong: the sequence end matches TRBJ1-5 better. The CDR3 sequence is 15 residues long. CDR1 is SGDLS, CDR2 YYNGEE, per germline. CDR3 coding DNA: TGTGCCAGCAGCCTTGTAGCGGCGCGCACAGATACGCAGCATTTT. This sequence encodes CASSLVAARTDTQHF.

This clonotype was counted at least ten times. The genes are TRBV27 and TRBJ1-5; D remains ambiguous. V gave up 0 bases and J gave up 5 bases, with 8 bases separating them. The CDR3 loop spans 14 amino acids. Germline loops: CDR1 MNHEY, CDR2 SMNVEV (reference sequence). CDR3 bases: TGTGCCAGCAGTTTATCATTAGGCTATCAGCCCCAGCATTTT. Translated: CASSLSLGYQPQHF.

The chain uses TRBV6-1 and TRBJ2-7; tentatively, D is TRBD2 (6 bases). The CDR3 spans 14 residues. Germline values: CDR1 MNHNS, CDR2 SASEGT. The V end lost 5 bases, the J end lost 5 bases, and 16 bases lay between the germline ends. The DNA for the CDR3 is TGTGCCAGCAGTCGTCCGGGACTGAGAGACGAGCAGTACTTC. This translates into CASSRPGLRDEQYF.

This clonotype was detected many times. This chain joins TRBV7-2 and TRBJ1-2; no clear D gene. This CDR3 has 12 amino acids. Trimming pared 1 base from V and 8 bases from J, leaving 8 bases between. The germline CDR1 and CDR2 sequences are SGHTA and FQGNSA. The chain's CDR3 is CASSLDGSGYTF. The CDR3 bases are TGTGCCAGCAGCTTAGATGGCAGCGGCTACACCTTC.

The chain carries TRBV7-2 and TRBJ1-3, with 8 bases identical to TRBD1. Germline lookup yields CDR1 SGHTA and CDR2 FQGNSA. V shed 4 bases, J shed 8 bases, and the junction held 7 bases outside the gene matches. The CDR3 runs to 14 residues. This chain's CDR3 is CASSSRTGRDTIYF. CDR3 in DNA: TGTGCCAGCAGCTCCAGGACAGGGAGGGACACCATATATTTT.

This clonotype was recorded a few times. The chain couples TRBV3-1 to TRBJ2-5; TRBD2 aligns across 9 bases. Trimming at V came to 4 bases and at J to 2 bases, leaving 5 bases not matched to a gene. The CDR3 consists of 15 residues. CDR1 is LGHDT, CDR2 YNNKEL, per germline (reference sequence). The CDR3 sequence: CASSRRLAGQETQYF. The CDR3 DNA reads TGTGCCAGCAGCCGGCGGCTAGCGGGACAAGAGACCCAGTACTTC.

This clonotype has only a few counts. The chain carries TRBV9 and TRBJ2-7; no clear D. Trimming took off 6 bases at V and 5 bases at J, with 18 bases between the two ends. The germline gives CDR1 SGDLS, CDR2 YYNGEE. This CDR3 contains 14 residues. CDR3 DNA sequence: TGTGCCAGCAACGTTAGACCGAATCCCCACGAGCAGTACTTC. Protein: CASNVRPNPHEQYF.

J is TRBJ2-7 and V is TRBV13, with D tentatively TRBD2 (5 bases). V shed 0 bases and J shed 2 bases, with 11 bases lying between them. Germline CDR1 is PRHDT and CDR2 is FYEKMQ (reference sequence). The CDR3 is made up of 15 amino acids. CDR3 DNA: TGTGCCAGCAGCTTAGGCCGGAGCGGTACCTACGAGCAGTACTTC. This codes for CASSLGRSGTYEQYF.